This T cell receptor (beta chain) was sequenced in a study of T-cell reconstitution after alpha-beta-depleted transplantation in children. As it was prepared, the TCRbeta library received unique molecular identifiers. TCRdb called the PCR reads again in MiXCR, with one record for every CDR3 protein. The sample has a few hundred thousand distinct CDR3 sequences; around 13% are singletons. With respect to this clonotype: Its specificity is not known.

The CDR3 runs to 14 residues. Trimming at V came to 7 bases and at J to 4 bases, leaving 10 bases not matched to a gene. Germline loops: CDR1 SQVTM, CDR2 ANQGSEA. Study-wide points: Diversity and T-cell counts at one year after transplant derived mostly from new T cells. Alpha-beta T cells about two months after transplant reportedly derived from several hundred expanded graft clones.

V is TRBV29-1 and J is TRBJ2-1; 7 positions match TRBD1. Sequenced here: PBMCs, mostly from graft donor cells, sampled 360 days after TCRalphabeta/CD19-depleted stem cell transplant. This clonotype was sampled from a male patient younger than 18 who had a stem cell transplant for acute myeloid leukemia, so the T cells may come from the graft donor. CDR3 protein: CSGHRGGAYNEQFF. The CDR3, as DNA: TGCAGCGGTCACCGAGGGGGCGCATACAATGAGCAGTTCTTC.